Listed here is a single T cell receptor (beta chain). This sample was taken from a study of blood T cell repertoires in COVID-19. On the study more broadly: PBMCs, B-cell-depleted T cells, or T cells were the source of the cDNA or gDNA that made up the material.

TCRdb's table, derived via immunoSEQ multiplex PCR, lists solely in-frame clones and lacks some. The profile covers 130,000 to 150,000 clones, with more than 75% appearing a single time and 10% to 12% taken by the ten largest. CDR1 and CDR2 from the germline V gene are MNHEY and SMNVEV (reference sequence). Trimming removed 5 bases from V and 5 bases from J; junction bases left unmatched: 13. This CDR3 is built from 16 residues. Across about two dozen US areas, participants ranged in age from roughly 18 to 95 years. The chain links TRBV27 to TRBJ1-2; 8 positions agree with TRBD1. Material: PBMCs or T cells enriched from blood (not recorded which). The receptor was isolated from a man aged 55 to 70 who had recovered from COVID-19. The CDR3 sequence: CASSLNPRTGLYGYTF. The DNA for the CDR3 is TGTGCCAGCAGTCTAAACCCGCGGACAGGGCTATATGGCTACACCTTC.